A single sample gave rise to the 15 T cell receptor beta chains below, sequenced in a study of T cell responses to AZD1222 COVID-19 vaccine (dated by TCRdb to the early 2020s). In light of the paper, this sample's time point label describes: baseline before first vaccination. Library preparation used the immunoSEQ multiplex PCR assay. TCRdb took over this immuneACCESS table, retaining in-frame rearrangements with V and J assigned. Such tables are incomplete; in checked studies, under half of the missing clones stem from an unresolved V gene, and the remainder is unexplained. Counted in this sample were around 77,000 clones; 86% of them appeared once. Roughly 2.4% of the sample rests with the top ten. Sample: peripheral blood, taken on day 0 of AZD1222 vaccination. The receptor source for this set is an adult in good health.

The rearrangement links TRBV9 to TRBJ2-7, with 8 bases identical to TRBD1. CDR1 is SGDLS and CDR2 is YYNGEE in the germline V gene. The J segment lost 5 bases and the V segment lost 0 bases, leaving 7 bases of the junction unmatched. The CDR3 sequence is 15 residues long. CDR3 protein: CASSVEGTGTDEQYF. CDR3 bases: TGTGCCAGCAGCGTAGAGGGGACAGGCACGGACGAGCAGTACTTC.

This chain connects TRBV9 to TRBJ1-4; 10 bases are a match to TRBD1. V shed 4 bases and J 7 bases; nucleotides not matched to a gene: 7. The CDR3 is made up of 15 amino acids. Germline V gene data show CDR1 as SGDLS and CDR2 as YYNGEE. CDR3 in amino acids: CASSPSGQGSEKLFF. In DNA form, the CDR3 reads TGTGCCAGCAGCCCATCGGGACAGGGGAGTGAAAAACTGTTTTTT.

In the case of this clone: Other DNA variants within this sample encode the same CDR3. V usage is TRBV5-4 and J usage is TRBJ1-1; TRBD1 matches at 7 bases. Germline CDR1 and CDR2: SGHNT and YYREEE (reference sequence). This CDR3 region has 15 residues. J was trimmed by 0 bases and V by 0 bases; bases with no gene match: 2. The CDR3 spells CASSLGQGLNTEAFF. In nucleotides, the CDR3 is TGTGCCAGCAGCTTGGGACAGGGACTGAACACTGAAGCTTTCTTT.

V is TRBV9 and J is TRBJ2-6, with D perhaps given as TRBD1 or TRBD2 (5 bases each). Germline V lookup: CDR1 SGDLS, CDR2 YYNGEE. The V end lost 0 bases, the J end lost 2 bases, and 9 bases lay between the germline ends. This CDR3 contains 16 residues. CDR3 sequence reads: CASSVGGTAGANVLTF. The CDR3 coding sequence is TGTGCCAGCAGCGTAGGAGGGACCGCTGGGGCCAACGTCCTGACTTTC.

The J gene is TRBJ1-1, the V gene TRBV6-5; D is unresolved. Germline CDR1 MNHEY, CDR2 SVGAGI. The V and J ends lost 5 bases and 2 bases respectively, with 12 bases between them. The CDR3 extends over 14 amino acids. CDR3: CASSKQDINTEAFF. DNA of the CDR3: TGTGCCAGCAGTAAACAAGACATCAACACTGAAGCTTTCTTT.

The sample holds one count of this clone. The CDR3 here is CASSYTQGGGNTIYF. CDR3 coding DNA: TGTGCCAGCAGCTACACACAAGGGGGGGGAAACACCATATATTTT. This chain links TRBV9 with TRBJ1-3; TRBD1 might be the D (6 bases). V gave up 4 bases and J gave up 4 bases, with 15 bases separating them. The CDR3 sequence is 15 residues long. Germline lookup yields CDR1 SGDLS and CDR2 YYNGEE.

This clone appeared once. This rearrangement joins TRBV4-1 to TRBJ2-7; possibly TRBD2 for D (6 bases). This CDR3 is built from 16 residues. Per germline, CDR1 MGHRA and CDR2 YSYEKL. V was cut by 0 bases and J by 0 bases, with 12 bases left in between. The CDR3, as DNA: TGCGCCAGCAGCCAAGAATTGGCGACTAGCTCCTACGAGCAGTACTTC. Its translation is CASSQELATSSYEQYF.

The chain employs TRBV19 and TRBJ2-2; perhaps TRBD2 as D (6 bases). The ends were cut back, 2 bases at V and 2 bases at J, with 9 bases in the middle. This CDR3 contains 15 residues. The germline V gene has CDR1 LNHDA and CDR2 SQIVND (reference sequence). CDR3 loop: CASSIMAGNTGELFF. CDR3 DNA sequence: TGTGCCAGTAGTATAATGGCGGGAAACACCGGGGAGCTGTTTTTT.

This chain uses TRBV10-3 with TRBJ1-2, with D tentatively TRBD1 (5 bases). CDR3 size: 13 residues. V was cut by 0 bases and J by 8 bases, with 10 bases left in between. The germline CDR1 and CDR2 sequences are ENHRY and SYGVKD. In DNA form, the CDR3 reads TGTGCCATCAGTGAGTCCGGGGGTTCCGGCTACACCTTC. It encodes CAISESGGSGYTF.

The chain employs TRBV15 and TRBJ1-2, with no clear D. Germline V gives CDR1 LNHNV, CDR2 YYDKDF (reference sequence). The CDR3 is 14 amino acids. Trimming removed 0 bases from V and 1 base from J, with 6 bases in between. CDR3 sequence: CATSREYSNYGYTF. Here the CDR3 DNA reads TGTGCCACCAGCAGAGAGTACAGTAACTATGGCTACACCTTC.

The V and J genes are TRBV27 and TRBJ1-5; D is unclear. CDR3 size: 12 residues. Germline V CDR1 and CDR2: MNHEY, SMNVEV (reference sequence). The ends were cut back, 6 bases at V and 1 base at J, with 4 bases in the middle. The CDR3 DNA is TGTGCCAGCAGGCAAAGCAATCAGCCCCAGCATTTT. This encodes CASRQSNQPQHF.

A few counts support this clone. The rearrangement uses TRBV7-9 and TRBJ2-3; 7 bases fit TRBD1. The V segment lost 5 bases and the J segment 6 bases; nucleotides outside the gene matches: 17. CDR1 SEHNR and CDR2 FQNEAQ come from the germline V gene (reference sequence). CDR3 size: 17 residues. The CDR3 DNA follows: TGTGCCAGCAGCCTCAAGGGGGCTCACCTCCAAGTGGATACGCAGTATTTT. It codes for CASSLKGAHLQVDTQYF.

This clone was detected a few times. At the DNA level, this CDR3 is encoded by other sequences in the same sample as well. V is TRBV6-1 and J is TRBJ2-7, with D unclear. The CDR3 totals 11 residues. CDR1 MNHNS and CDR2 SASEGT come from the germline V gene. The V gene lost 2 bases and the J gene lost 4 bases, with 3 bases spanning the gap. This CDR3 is CASSEFYEQYF. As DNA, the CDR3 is TGTGCCAGCAGTGAATTTTACGAGCAGTACTTC.

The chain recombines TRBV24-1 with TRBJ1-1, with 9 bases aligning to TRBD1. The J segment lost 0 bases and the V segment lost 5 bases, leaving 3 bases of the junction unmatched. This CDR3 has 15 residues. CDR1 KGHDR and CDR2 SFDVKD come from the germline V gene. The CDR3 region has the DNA TGTGCCACCAGTGGGACAGGGGAGATGAACACTGAAGCTTTCTTT. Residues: CATSGTGEMNTEAFF.

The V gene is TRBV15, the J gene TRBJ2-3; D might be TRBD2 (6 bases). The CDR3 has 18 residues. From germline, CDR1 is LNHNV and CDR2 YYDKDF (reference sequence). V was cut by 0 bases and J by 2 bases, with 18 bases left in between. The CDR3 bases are TGTGCCACCAGCAGAGATGGAGGGCCGGGACGGTTCACAGATACGCAGTATTTT. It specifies CATSRDGGPGRFTDTQYF.